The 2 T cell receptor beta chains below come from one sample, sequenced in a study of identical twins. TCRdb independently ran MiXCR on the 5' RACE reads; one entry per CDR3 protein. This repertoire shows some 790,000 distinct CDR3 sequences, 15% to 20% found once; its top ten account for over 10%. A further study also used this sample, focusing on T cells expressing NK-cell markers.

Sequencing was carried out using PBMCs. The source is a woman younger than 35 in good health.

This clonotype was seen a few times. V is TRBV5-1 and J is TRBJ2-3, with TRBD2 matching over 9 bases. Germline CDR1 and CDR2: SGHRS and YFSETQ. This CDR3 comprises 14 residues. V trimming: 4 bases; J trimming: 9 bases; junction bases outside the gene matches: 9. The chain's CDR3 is CASSPDVAGVTQYF. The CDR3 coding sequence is TGCGCCAGCAGCCCCGATGTAGCGGGAGTGACGCAGTATTTT.

DNA of the CDR3: TGTGCCAGCAGCCGTTTCTCCGGGGAAGGAGCTTTCTTT. Amino acids: CASSRFSGEGAFF. This chain links TRBV7-2 with TRBJ1-1; D gene ambiguous. The CDR3 is made up of 13 amino acids. Trimming left V 5 bases short and J 10 bases short, with 17 bases between. Germline V lookup: CDR1 SGHTA, CDR2 FQGNSA.